Described below is a single TCR beta chain sequence and its context. This sample stems from a study of blood T cell repertoires in COVID-19. Authors' methods: Nucleated cell counts were estimated from reference gene primer amplification. TCRdb keeps only in-frame clones here, not all; method: immunoSEQ multiplex PCR. The DNA gave D and trimming, while V, J and clone size come from that table. The sample records 220,000 or so clones, almost 85% being singletons. V shed 2 bases, J shed 1 base, and the junction held 9 bases outside the gene matches. This CDR3 contains 16 residues. From germline, CDR1 is SGHRS and CDR2 YFSETQ.

The material sequenced was peripheral blood. The chain carries TRBV5-1 and TRBJ2-7; 7 nucleotides align to TRBD1. The receptor's source is an elderly woman with acute or convalescent COVID-19. The DNA for the CDR3 is TGCGCCAGCAGCTTACCCCGGGACAGCCTGTCCTACGAGCAGTACTTC. It encodes CASSLPRDSLSYEQYF.